This T cell receptor beta chain was documented in a study of T-cell reconstitution after alpha-beta-depleted transplantation in children. The V gene lost 3 bases and the J gene lost 4 bases, with 16 bases spanning the gap. The CDR3 contains 15 residues. The germline V gene has CDR1 DFQATT and CDR2 SNEGSKA (reference sequence). Study results and caveats: About two months after transplant, alpha-beta T cells reportedly came from several hundred expanded graft clones. For some patients, TCRbeta diversity was high at day 60 because of recipient T cells and thymic progenitors that survived. The main origin of T-cell counts and diversity one year after transplant was newly produced T cells.

Preparation of the TCRbeta library involved a method that used unique molecular identifiers. TCRdb passed the PCR reads through MiXCR, listing each CDR3 protein once. In the table there are about 300,000 distinct CDR3 sequences, 7.5% to 9% of which are singletons. This clonotype was observed a few times. Its antigen is still unknown. The starting material was peripheral blood, obtained 360 days after TCRalphabeta/CD19-depleted stem cell transplant. The chain uses TRBV20-1 and TRBJ1-5, with D perhaps TRBD1 (6 bases). This clonotype was sampled from a female patient under 10 years old who had a stem cell transplant for Fanconi anemia, so the T cells may come from the graft donor. The CDR3 DNA follows: TGCAGTGCTAGGTTTCAGGGGCACGAGAATCAGCCCCAGCATTTT. Its protein is CSARFQGHENQPQHF.